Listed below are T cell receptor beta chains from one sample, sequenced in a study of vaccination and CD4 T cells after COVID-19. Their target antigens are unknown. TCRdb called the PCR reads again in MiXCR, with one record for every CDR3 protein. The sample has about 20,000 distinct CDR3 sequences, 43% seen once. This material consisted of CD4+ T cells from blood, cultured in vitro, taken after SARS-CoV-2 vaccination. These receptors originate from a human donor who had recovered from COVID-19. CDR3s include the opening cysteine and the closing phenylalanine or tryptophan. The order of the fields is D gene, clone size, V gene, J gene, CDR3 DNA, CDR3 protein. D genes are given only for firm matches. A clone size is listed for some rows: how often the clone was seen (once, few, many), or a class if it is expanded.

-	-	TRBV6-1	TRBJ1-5	TGTGCCAGCAGTGAATCGGGGACAAGTCCTAGGAATCAGCCCCAGCATTTT	CASSESGTSPRNQPQHF
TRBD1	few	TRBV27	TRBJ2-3	TGTGCCAGCAGTTTAGCTTTCACAGGGGGGGATACGCAGTATTTT	CASSLAFTGGDTQYF
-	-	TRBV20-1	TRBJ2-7	TGCAGTGCTAGAGTAACGGGGGCTCAGTACTTC	CSARVTGAQYF
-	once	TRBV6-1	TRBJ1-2	TGTGCCAGCATACTAGAACAGCGTTCCTCTTATGGCTACACCTTC	CASILEQRSSYGYTF
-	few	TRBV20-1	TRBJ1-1	TGCAGTGCTAGAGATCCCCGCAGGAACACTGAAGCTTTCTTT	CSARDPRRNTEAFF
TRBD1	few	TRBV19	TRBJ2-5	TGTGCCAGTAGTATCGCCAGGGGGTCAGGGGAGACCCAGTACTTC	CASSIARGSGETQYF
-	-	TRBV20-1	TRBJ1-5	TGCAGTTCCCAATCGGGGGACGGTCAGCCCCAGCATTTT	CSSQSGDGQPQHF
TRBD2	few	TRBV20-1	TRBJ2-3	TGCAGTGCTCCTAGACTAGCGGGGGGCCTTTCGACAGATACGCAGTATTTT	CSAPRLAGGLSTDTQYF
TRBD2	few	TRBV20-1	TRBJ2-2	TGCAGTGCTCGCCCCGCCGGGACTAGCGGGGGGGCAGGCACCGGGGAGCTGTTTTTT	CSARPAGTSGGAGTGELFF
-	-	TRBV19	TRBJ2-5	TGTGCCAGTAGGGATCCGAGTCGCGAGACCCAGTACTTC	CASRDPSRETQYF
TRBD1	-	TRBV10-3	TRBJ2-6	TGTGCCACAAGGGACAGCTCCTCTGGGGCCAACGTCCTGACTTTC	CATRDSSSGANVLTF
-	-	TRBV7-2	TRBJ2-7	TGTGCCAGCAGCTTGGGTGGGGCATCTGGCTCCTACGAGCAGTACTTC	CASSLGGASGSYEQYF